This entry lists 7 T cell receptor beta chains sequenced from one sample in a study of shared clonotypes between healthy human individuals. TCRdb's copy holds only in-frame clones and misses some; the assay was immunoSEQ multiplex PCR. The table lists roughly 2 million clones, 90% to 97% of them singletons, with around 0.13% in the top ten. Input material: naive CD4+ T cells sorted from blood. Subset here: CD45RA+ positively selected. All receptors derive from a man younger than 35 in good health.

V is TRBV7-9 and J is TRBJ2-1; 7 bases match TRBD1. The ends lost 5 bases at V and 0 bases at J; junction bases unmatched: 4. This CDR3 has 15 residues. CDR1 SEHNR and CDR2 FQNEAQ come from the germline V gene (reference sequence). CDR3 nucleotides: TGTGCCAGCAGCGATGCAGGGGGCTCCTACAATGAGCAGTTCTTC. Its translation: CASSDAGGSYNEQFF. Looking up the rest from reference TRBV7-9 and TRBJ2-1 gives the full variable domain: DTGVSQNPRHKITKRGQNVTFRCDPISEHNRLYWYRQTLGQGPEFLTYFQNEAQLEKSRLLSDRFSAERPKGSFSTLEIQRTEQGDSAMYLCASSDAGGSYNEQFFGPGTRLTVL.

The gene calls are TRBV4-3 and TRBJ2-7; possible D gene TRBD1, 5 bases. Trimming removed 0 bases at V and 3 bases at J, with 12 bases between. This CDR3 comprises 15 residues. Germline CDR1 LGHNA, CDR2 YSLEER. This CDR3 reads CASSQDPGSNYEQYF. CDR3 nucleotides: TGCGCCAGCAGCCAAGATCCAGGGTCAAACTACGAGCAGTACTTC.

The chain couples TRBV2 to TRBJ2-7; D is possibly TRBD2 (5 bases). The germline gives CDR1 SNHLY, CDR2 FYNNEI. CDR3 size: 13 residues. With 8 bases removed from V and 6 bases from J, the gap between germline ends came to 17 bases. CDR3 DNA sequence: TGTGCCAGCTCGGGGTCTCCGGCTGCCGAGCAGTACTTC. It specifies CASSGSPAAEQYF.

In this sample, this clone turned up once. The chain joins TRBV10-3 to TRBJ1-6, with 11 bases identical to TRBD1. V shed 5 bases, J shed 10 bases, and the junction held 7 bases outside the gene matches. Looked up from germline, CDR1 is ENHRY and CDR2 is SYGVKD. The CDR3 loop spans 15 amino acids. The CDR3 reads CAISSDRGLRSPLHF. DNA of the CDR3: TGTGCCATCAGTTCGGACAGGGGGCTAAGATCACCCCTCCACTTT.

The chain employs TRBV11-2 and TRBJ1-5; D unresolved. The CDR3 has 17 residues. V lost 5 bases and J 5 bases, leaving 22 bases between the germline ends. Germline CDR1 is SGHAT and CDR2 is FQNNGV. DNA of the CDR3: TGTGCCAGCAGCCCACGTCGGGGTAGGATGGAGTATCAGCCCCAGCATTTT. Protein product: CASSPRRGRMEYQPQHF.

Note on this clone: The same CDR3 is also encoded by other DNA sequences in this sample. The chain is built from TRBV30 and TRBJ1-6; tentatively, D is TRBD1 (5 bases). Germline CDR1 and CDR2: GTSNPN and SVGIG (reference sequence). Trimming removed 0 bases at V and 7 bases at J, with 10 bases between. The CDR3 runs 14 residues. The CDR3 spells CAWSVSRANSPLHF. In nucleotides, the CDR3 is TGTGCCTGGAGTGTATCCAGGGCCAATTCACCCCTCCACTTT. The full variable domain, rest sourced from reference TRBV30 and TRBJ1-6, is SQTIHQWPATLVQPVGSPLSLECTVEGTSNPNLYWYRQAAGRGLQLLFYSVGIGQISSEVPQNLSASRPQDRQFILSSKKLLLSDSGFYLCAWSVSRANSPLHFGNGTRLTVT.

The genes are TRBV6-6 and TRBJ2-7; the match to TRBD1 covers 7 bases. Trimming took 5 bases from V and 5 from J; bases not matched to a gene: 9. The germline V gene has CDR1 MNHNY and CDR2 SVGAGI (reference sequence). The CDR3 contains 14 residues. The CDR3 here is CASSDGTVGNEQYF. CDR3 DNA: TGTGCCAGCAGTGACGGGACAGTTGGAAACGAGCAGTACTTC.